The 20 T cell receptor beta chains given below trace back to one sample, sequenced in a study of OX40 agonist ivuxolimab in advanced cancers. Sequenced by immunoSEQ multiplex PCR; TCRdb stores in-frame clones only, minus some. The sample has over 45,000 clones, approximately 80% seen once. The input for sequencing was CD4+ or CD8+ T cells sorted from blood, taken in a trial of the OX40 agonist ivuxolimab. The receptors were sampled from an adult with an advanced solid tumor such as melanoma, head and neck, liver or kidney cancer.

The chain links TRBV9 to TRBJ2-1; the match to TRBD2 covers 9 bases. This CDR3 region has 16 residues. CDR1 and CDR2 from the germline V gene are SGDLS and YYNGEE. With 1 base clipped from V and 2 bases from J, the junction kept 4 bases outside the gene matches. CDR3 in DNA: TGTGCCAGCAGCGTAAGCGGGGGGACAACCTACAATGAGCAGTTCTTC. Residues: CASSVSGGTTYNEQFF.

J is TRBJ2-7 and V is TRBV9; 9 bases are a match to TRBD2. The CDR3 is 14 residues long. The germline V gene encodes CDR1 SGDLS and CDR2 YYNGEE. Trimming took 2 bases from V and 7 from J; bases not matched to a gene: 7. In DNA form, the CDR3 reads TGTGCCAGCAGCGTCGGGCTAGCGGGATATGAGCAGTACTTC. It yields the protein CASSVGLAGYEQYF.

The chain links TRBV9 to TRBJ2-2, with D tentatively TRBD2 (6 bases). Looked up from germline, CDR1 is SGDLS and CDR2 is YYNGEE. This CDR3 has 14 residues. V was cut by 9 bases and J by 6 bases, with 18 bases left in between. Here the CDR3 reads CATQRAEGPGELFF. The CDR3 DNA reads TGTGCCACCCAGAGGGCGGAGGGACCCGGGGAGCTGTTTTTT.

This clone showed up just a few times. The rearrangement uses TRBV19 and TRBJ1-2; D perhaps matches TRBD1 (5 bases). This CDR3 comprises 15 residues. Trimming cost V 5 bases and J 4 bases, with 17 bases left between them. CDR1 and CDR2 from the germline V gene are LNHDA and SQIVND (reference sequence). The CDR3, as DNA: TGTGCCAGTAGTTCCCAAAGCGGGGGAAGCTATGGCTACACCTTC. Amino acid sequence: CASSSQSGGSYGYTF.

This chain connects TRBV4-1 to TRBJ2-3, with 7 positions matching TRBD2. With 0 bases clipped from V and 4 bases from J, the junction kept 4 bases outside the gene matches. The CDR3 spans 15 residues. The germline gives CDR1 MGHRA, CDR2 YSYEKL. This chain's CDR3 is CASSQDAGAADTQYF. The CDR3 DNA follows: TGCGCCAGCAGCCAAGACGCGGGAGCGGCAGATACGCAGTATTTT.

CDR3 DNA sequence: TGTGCCATCAGTTCCGGGGGCAGGGGATCCTACGAGCAGTACTTC. It specifies CAISSGGRGSYEQYF. The J gene is TRBJ2-7, the V gene TRBV10-3; D tentatively reads TRBD1 or TRBD2 (6 bases each). The CDR3 is 15 amino acids. Trimming removed 5 bases from V and 1 base from J, with 15 bases in between. Germline CDR1 ENHRY, CDR2 SYGVKD.

The chain is built from TRBV7-9 and TRBJ1-4, with D unresolved. Trimming removed 1 base at V and 7 bases at J, with 7 bases between. Germline loops: CDR1 SEHNR, CDR2 FQNEAQ (reference sequence). The CDR3 is made up of 13 amino acids. As DNA, the CDR3 is TGTGCCAGCAGCTTAGTGTGGTCTGAAAAACTGTTTTTT. Protein sequence: CASSLVWSEKLFF.

This clone is a singleton in its sample. The rearrangement uses TRBV7-9 and TRBJ2-7, with TRBD2 as a possible D gene (7 bases). The germline gives CDR1 SEHNR, CDR2 FQNEAQ (reference sequence). The V end lost 8 bases, the J end lost 9 bases, and 14 bases lay between the germline ends. This CDR3 contains 11 residues. The CDR3 DNA reads TGTGCCAGCGGGGGGGCGGAATTGCAGTACTTC. It is translated as CASGGAELQYF.

The chain has TRBV6-1 and TRBJ1-2, with 8 bases aligning to TRBD1. Losses at the gene ends were 6 bases for V and 4 bases for J; bases not matched to a gene: 1. The CDR3 is 12 residues long. Germline-derived CDR1 and CDR2 are MNHNS and SASEGT. CDR3 sequence reads: CASRDRAYGYTF. The CDR3 region has the DNA TGTGCCAGCAGGGACAGGGCCTATGGCTACACCTTC.

This chain links TRBV27 with TRBJ2-3; maybe TRBD2 (5 bases). The germline V gene has CDR1 MNHEY and CDR2 SMNVEV (reference sequence). Trimming removed 0 bases at V and 4 bases at J, with 8 bases between. CDR3 length: 14 amino acids. Written as DNA, the CDR3 is TGTGCCAGCAGTTTATCCGGAGCGGCAGATACGCAGTATTTT. This codes for CASSLSGAADTQYF.

The chain has TRBV2 and TRBJ1-4; D gene uncertain. The length of the CDR3 is 12 residues. Trimming took 4 bases from V and 8 from J, leaving 8 bases between them. Germline lookup yields CDR1 SNHLY and CDR2 FYNNEI. The CDR3 bases are TGTGCCAGCAGTGGAGTCGGAGAAAAACTGTTTTTT. Its protein is CASSGVGEKLFF.

The CDR3 here is CASSLQAGPYYEQYF. Written as DNA, the CDR3 is TGTGCCAGCAGCTTACAAGCGGGACCCTACTACGAGCAGTACTTC. The rearrangement uses TRBV7-3 and TRBJ2-7, with TRBD2 matching 7 bases. The CDR3 is 15 residues long. Losses at the gene ends were 2 bases for V and 3 bases for J; bases not matched to a gene: 7. Germline values: CDR1 SGHTA, CDR2 FQGTGA.

The chain is built from TRBV19 and TRBJ1-5, with 7 bases identical to TRBD1. The CDR3 loop spans 16 amino acids. CDR1 LNHDA and CDR2 SQIVND come from the germline V gene (reference sequence). V shed 7 bases and J 5 bases; nucleotides not matched to a gene: 14. Written as DNA, the CDR3 is TGTGCCAGTAACGATACCCCCGGGGGGACAGATCAGCCCCAGCATTTT. Its translation: CASNDTPGGTDQPQHF.

The chain carries TRBV9 and TRBJ2-7; 8 bases match TRBD2. CDR1 and CDR2 from the germline V gene are SGDLS and YYNGEE. The CDR3 consists of 15 residues. V lost 0 bases and J lost 3; bases outside the gene matches: 5. DNA of the CDR3: TGTGCCAGCAGCGTAGATGGTAGCGGGATCTACGAGCAGTACTTC. It specifies CASSVDGSGIYEQYF. The entire variable domain, with the rest obtained from reference TRBV9 and TRBJ2-7, is as follows: DSGVTQTPKHLITATGQRVTLRCSPRSGDLSVYWYQQSLDQGLQFLIQYYNGEERAKGNILERFSAQQFPDLHSELNLSSLELGDSALYFCASSVDGSGIYEQYFGPGTRLTVT.

V usage is TRBV2 and J usage is TRBJ2-4; D unclear. V lost 4 bases and J lost 5, with 3 bases in between. Germline CDR1 reads SNHLY; CDR2 reads FYNNEI. The CDR3 is 11 amino acids. CDR3 amino acids: CASSGQNIQYF. CDR3 bases: TGTGCCAGCAGTGGCCAAAACATTCAGTACTTC. Based on the CDR3 plus reference TRBV2 and TRBJ2-4, the full variable domain is EPEVTQTPSHQVTQMGQEVILRCVPISNHLYFYWYRQILGQKVEFLVSFYNNEISEKSEIFDDQFSVERPDGSNFTLKIRSTKLEDSAMYFCASSGQNIQYFGAGTRLSVL.

The rearrangement links TRBV7-9 to TRBJ2-2, with TRBD1 matching over 7 bases. Germline-derived CDR1 and CDR2 are SEHNR and FQNEAQ (reference sequence). The V segment lost 11 bases and the J segment 4 bases; nucleotides outside the gene matches: 4. The CDR3 consists of 12 residues. The CDR3 loop reads CAYRGATGELFF. For the CDR3, the DNA is TGTGCCTACAGGGGCGCCACCGGGGAGCTGTTTTTT.

The V gene is TRBV6-5, the J gene TRBJ1-2; D ambiguous. The CDR3 runs to 12 residues. Trimming cost V 7 bases and J 0 bases, with 6 bases left between them. Per germline, CDR1 MNHEY and CDR2 SVGAGI. The CDR3 sequence is CASKTPNYGYTF. CDR3 coding DNA: TGTGCCAGCAAAACCCCTAACTATGGCTACACCTTC.

The chain recombines TRBV10-3 with TRBJ2-7; 8 bases agree with TRBD1. J gave up 2 bases and V 7 bases, and 7 bases lay outside the gene matches. This CDR3 spans 14 amino acids. CDR1 ENHRY and CDR2 SYGVKD come from the germline V gene. The DNA of the CDR3 is TGTGCCATCACTCAAGGACAGGGAACCTACGAGCAGTACTTC. It is translated as CAITQGQGTYEQYF.

The chain recombines TRBV7-6 with TRBJ2-7; 9 positions match TRBD1. After removal of 5 bases from V and 9 bases from J, the junction contained 11 bases not matched to a gene. CDR3 length: 14 amino acids. Per germline, CDR1 SGHVS and CDR2 FNYEAQ. The CDR3 loop reads CASSREGDRVLQYF. CDR3 coding DNA: TGTGCCAGCAGCCGCGAGGGGGACAGGGTGCTGCAGTACTTC. The full variable domain, rest sourced from reference TRBV7-6 and TRBJ2-7, is GAGVSQSPRYKVTKRGQDVALRCDPISGHVSLYWYRQALGQGPEFLTYFNYEAQQDKSGLPNDRFSAERPEGSISTLTIQRTEQRDSAMYRCASSREGDRVLQYFGPGTRLTVT.

This clone came up a few times. The chain carries TRBV19 and TRBJ2-3; TRBD1 matches at 9 bases. CDR1 is LNHDA and CDR2 is SQIVND in the germline V gene (reference sequence). V gave up 5 bases and J gave up 2 bases; unmatched junction bases: 5. The length of the CDR3 is 15 residues. The CDR3 nucleotides are TGTGCCAGTAGTGTCACAGGGGGCTCCACAGATACGCAGTATTTT. Amino acid sequence: CASSVTGGSTDTQYF.